A selection of T cell receptor beta chains follows, all from one sample in a study of control samples from healthy donors and cancer patients. Sequencing used immunoSEQ multiplex PCR; TCRdb keeps in-frame clones, though not all of them. The table shows 150,000 to 200,000 clones, with around nine tenths occurring only once. Sequencing used blood. The receptors stem from a woman aged 25-40 years in good health. Each CDR3 is given with its conserved first and last residue. Some rows mark clone size as missing; the rest say once, few, many or name a class of expanded clone.

14 TRBJ1-2 NA TRBV3-1/TRBV3-2 CASSRTGGNYGYTF
15 TRBJ2-6 NA TRBV6-6 CASRYTGTGANVLTF
14 TRBJ1-3 NA TRBV2 CASSEVGTGNTIYF
13 TRBJ1-5 NA TRBV6-5 CASRRDSNQPQHF
16 TRBJ1-6 NA TRBV19 CASSMGLWGGSSPLHF
16 TRBJ2-5 NA TRBV2 CASSELGGALQETQYF
14 TRBJ1-2 NA TRBV30 CAWRYTGGGYGYTF
18 TRBJ1-6 NA TRBV5-5 CASSLGGGSGPYNSPLHF
15 TRBJ1-3 NA TRBV5-1 CASSLSTSSGNTIYF
14 TRBJ2-5 NA TRBV2 CASSETGGPETQYF
19 TRBJ2-1 NA TRBV11-2 CASSRSGQLAGRAWNEQFF
14 TRBJ1-2 NA TRBV29-1 CSVERVGVYSGYTF
15 TRBJ1-5 NA TRBV6-5 CASSSRGLLNQPQHF
12 TRBJ2-1 NA TRBV12-5 CASGLGYNEQFF
14 TRBJ2-7 NA TRBV9 CASSVGKGIYEQYF
14 TRBJ1-5 NA TRBV28 CASSHDGPNQPQHF
15 TRBJ2-4 NA TRBV24-1 CATSDTDRGGNIQYF
18 TRBJ2-2 once TRBV9 CASSAARSGGENTGELFF
13 TRBJ2-1 NA TRBV6-4 CASSLEWGDEQFF
14 TRBJ1-2 NA TRBV5-6 CASSYGTDTYGYTF
13 TRBJ1-2 NA TRBV19 CASSISMNYGYTF
20 TRBJ1-2 NA TRBV3-1/TRBV3-2 CASSPARVVYRPPGSYGYTF
14 TRBJ2-1 NA TRBV13 CASRGGGGYNEQFF
12 TRBJ2-3 NA TRBV10-3 CAISEFTDTQYF
15 TRBJ1-1 once TRBV5-1 CASSLVEPLGTEAFF
12 TRBJ2-5 NA TRBV3-1/TRBV3-2 CASSQAQETQYF
16 TRBJ2-5 NA TRBV5-1 CASSFALLADQETQYF
17 TRBJ2-5 once TRBV12-2 CASRSPYGGDSQETQYF
16 TRBJ2-5 NA TRBV9 CASSGRLAGNQETQYF
16 TRBJ2-1 NA TRBV24-1 CATSSGQGVSYNEQFF
15 TRBJ1-4 NA TRBV6-1 CASSEAQGVFEKLFF
14 TRBJ1-5 NA TRBV19 CASLGQGAAQPQHF
12 TRBJ2-5 NA TRBV7-9 CASSLVGETQYF
15 TRBJ2-3 NA TRBV11-2 CASSLEPGFTDTQYF
11 TRBJ1-2 NA TRBV24-1 CATSDLRGYTF
15 TRBJ2-6 NA TRBV3-1/TRBV3-2 CASSQTPGGANVLTF
14 TRBJ2-6 NA TRBV19 CASRAGPGANVLTF
13 TRBJ1-2 NA TRBV7-6 CASSEGQANGYTF
15 TRBJ1-5 NA TRBV18 CASSLGAGGNQPQHF
14 TRBJ1-1 NA TRBV4-1 CASSLTGVGREAFF
15 TRBJ2-2 NA TRBV28 CASSFSVKNTGELFF
13 TRBJ2-7 NA TRBV11-2 CASSFSSSYEQYF
14 TRBJ1-1 NA TRBV3-1/TRBV3-2 CASSPGSISTEAFF
11 TRBJ2-1 NA TRBV19 CASSIGGEQFF
13 TRBJ2-1 NA TRBV11-3 CASSLREGDEQFF
20 TRBJ2-1 NA TRBV19 CASSRSGLAGRGIRWGEQFF
15 TRBJ2-5 NA TRBV3-1/TRBV3-2 CASSQVGQETETQYF
14 TRBJ2-3 NA TRBV10-3 CAIRESSTRDTQYF
20 TRBJ2-1 NA TRBV5-5 CASSLLPAGLVGVPYNEQFF
13 TRBJ1-1 NA TRBV2 CASSEDVNTEAFF
15 TRBJ2-3 NA TRBV4-1 CASSQESGYTDTQYF
10 TRBJ1-4 once TRBV30 CAFSNEKLFF
17 TRBJ2-6 few TRBV3-1/TRBV3-2 CASSQALGGIGANVLTF
15 TRBJ1-5 few TRBV6-2/TRBV6-3 CASSYSKGGQQPQHF
14 TRBJ1-6 NA TRBV11-2 CASQRSGYNSPLHF